This T cell receptor beta chain stems from a study of shared T cell receptors in the human thymus. The trim removed 0 bases at V and 4 bases at J, leaving 4 bases unmatched. Per the germline V gene, CDR1 is SEHNR and CDR2 is FQNEAQ (reference sequence). This CDR3 comprises 15 residues. Sequencing used immunoSEQ multiplex PCR; TCRdb keeps in-frame clones, though not all of them. Of under 700,000 clones in the sample, around three quarters were seen once. The same specimen was also included in a second study, on human thymus T cells. That report notes: Thymic samples were excised during corrective heart operations.

The sequence derives from a boy younger than two with a congenital heart defect. V is TRBV7-9 and J is TRBJ2-5; 8 bases map to TRBD2. Sequenced: thymocytes. CDR3 region: CASSLAAGAGETQYF. As DNA, the CDR3 is TGTGCCAGCAGCTTAGCAGCGGGAGCGGGAGAGACCCAGTACTTC.